This TCR beta chain stems from a study of CD8 T cells in ankylosing spondylitis. The authors made TCR beta libraries by quantitative 5'-RACE with molecular barcodes. TCRdb passed the 5' RACE reads through MiXCR, listing each CDR3 protein once. Of some 120,000 distinct CDR3 sequences listed, roughly 13% are singletons. Worth noting for this clonotype: Antigen: not known.

Study conclusions and caveats: There were earlier reports of some motif variants in reactive arthritis synovial fluid and blood. Seemingly distinctive of ankylosing spondylitis blood was a TCR beta motif formed by eight highly homologous variants. The clones that were linked to disease were reported to be significantly enriched in matched synovial fluid samples from ankylosing spondylitis patients.

This receptor was identified in a female donor with ankylosing spondylitis or in good health (not recorded which). The specimen sequenced was blood, either unsorted or a sorted T cell fraction (not recorded which).

CDR3 sequence: CASSRGLAGDSGELFF. The CDR3 DNA reads as TGTGCCAGCTCACGTGGACTAGCGGGAGATTCCGGGGAGCTGTTTTTT. The chain joins TRBV18 to TRBJ2-2; 13 positions match TRBD2. The CDR3 extends over 16 amino acids. The V gene's germline CDR1 is KGHSH and CDR2 LQKENI. With V trimmed by 4 bases and J by 6 bases, 5 bases remained unmatched.